The 16 T cell receptor beta chains below come from one sample, sequenced in a study of blood T cell repertoires in COVID-19. Sequencing used immunoSEQ multiplex PCR; TCRdb keeps in-frame clones, though not all of them. The sample holds tens of thousands of clones, less than 85% seen once. The sequenced sample consisted of peripheral blood. The source is a human donor in a cohort sampled during active COVID-19.

The chain links TRBV10-3 to TRBJ1-1, with TRBD1 as a possible D gene (5 bases). Germline V lookup: CDR1 ENHRY, CDR2 SYGVKD. CDR3 length equals 14 residues. V gave up 10 bases and J gave up 1 base, with 16 bases separating them. The CDR3 spells CATRQNPSNTEAFF. DNA for the CDR3: TGTGCCACCCGACAGAACCCCTCGAACACTGAAGCTTTCTTT.

The gene calls are TRBV19 and TRBJ1-1; TRBD1 matches at 7 bases. V lost 4 bases and J lost 1; bases outside the gene matches: 6. Germline loops: CDR1 LNHDA, CDR2 SQIVND (reference sequence). This CDR3 is 15 amino acids long. CDR3 coding DNA: TGTGCCAGTAGTAGCCGGGGACAGAGGAACACTGAAGCTTTCTTT. It encodes CASSSRGQRNTEAFF.

This rearrangement joins TRBV2 to TRBJ2-7; 12 bases agree with TRBD1. The germline gives CDR1 SNHLY, CDR2 FYNNEI. V was pared by 6 bases and J by 6 bases, with 3 bases of the junction left unmatched. The CDR3 length is 13 residues. CDR3 bases: TGTGCCAGCAGGGGACAGGGGGCGCGCGAGCAGTACTTC. Its protein is CASRGQGAREQYF.

On this clone itself: One end of the junction is discordant with germline, which a read error may explain. The chain recombines TRBV7-2 with TRBJ1-3, with a weak D call TRBD1 (5 bases). The CDR3 runs 17 residues. The V gene's germline CDR1 is SGHTA and CDR2 FQGNSA. The CDR3 DNA reads as TGTGCCAGCAGGTTAGCCGGGGGAGCCCTCTCTGGAAACACCATATATTTT. It encodes CASRLAGGALSGNTIYF.

The chain carries TRBV5-1 and TRBJ2-1, with 12 bases fitting TRBD2. The trim removed 0 bases at V and 7 bases at J, leaving 8 bases unmatched. The CDR3 consists of 17 residues. The germline V gene encodes CDR1 SGHRS and CDR2 YFSETQ. The CDR3 loop is CASSLVATSGSGNEQFF. CDR3 sequence (DNA): TGCGCCAGCAGCTTGGTTGCGACTAGCGGGAGTGGGAATGAGCAGTTCTTC.

This clone has just a few counts. J is TRBJ2-7 and V is TRBV18; 14 positions match TRBD2. The CDR3 is 16 amino acids. Germline lookup yields CDR1 KGHSH and CDR2 LQKENI. With 3 bases clipped from V and 6 bases from J, the junction kept 7 bases outside the gene matches. CDR3 sequence (DNA): TGTGCCAGCTCACCGACCGGTGGACTAGCGGGAGGCGAGCAGTACTTC. This codes for CASSPTGGLAGGEQYF. The full variable domain, rest sourced from reference TRBV18 and TRBJ2-7, is NAGVMQNPRHLVRRRGQEARLRCSPMKGHSHVYWYRQLPEEGLKFMVYLQKENIIDESGMPKERFSAEFPKEGPSILRIQQVVRGDSAAYFCASSPTGGLAGGEQYFGPGTRLTVT.

This chain uses TRBV5-6 with TRBJ2-7, with D perhaps matching TRBD2 (6 bases). CDR1 is SGHDT and CDR2 is YYEEEE in the germline V gene. V gave up 0 bases and J gave up 0 bases, with 10 bases separating them. The CDR3 totals 15 residues. DNA for the CDR3: TGTGCCAGCAGCTTGGGGAGGGCTAGCTCCTACGAGCAGTACTTC. This translates into CASSLGRASSYEQYF.

This clone has a single count. V is TRBV11-2 and J is TRBJ2-7, with D possibly being TRBD2 (5 bases). The V gene's germline CDR1 is SGHAT and CDR2 FQNNGV. The CDR3 is 13 amino acids. V was shortened by 5 bases and J by 4 bases, with 12 bases between the two germline ends. CDR3 region: CASSPRTSYEQYF. The DNA of the CDR3 is TGTGCCAGCAGCCCACGGACTTCATACGAGCAGTACTTC. The whole variable domain, remainder taken from reference TRBV11-2 and TRBJ2-7, is EAGVAQSPRYKIIEKRQSVAFWCNPISGHATLYWYQQILGQGPKLLIQFQNNGVVDDSQLPKDRFSAERLKGVDSTLKIQPAKLEDSAVYLCASSPRTSYEQYFGPGTRLTVT.

A few counts support this clone. The chain carries TRBV29-1 and TRBJ1-5, with a possible D match to TRBD1 (5 bases). CDR3 length: 13 amino acids. Germline CDR1 is SQVTM and CDR2 is ANQGSEA. Trimming left V 5 bases short and J 5 bases short, with 13 bases between. CDR3 residues: CSVTWGGDQPQHF. In DNA form, the CDR3 reads TGCAGCGTTACATGGGGGGGAGATCAGCCCCAGCATTTT.

V usage is TRBV28 and J usage is TRBJ1-2; TRBD1 matches 8 bases. Germline V gives CDR1 MDHEN, CDR2 SYDVKM. The CDR3 has 15 residues. Trimming removed 5 bases from V and 4 bases from J; junction bases left unmatched: 9. CDR3: CASSGADRDLYGYTF. The DNA for the CDR3 is TGTGCCAGCAGTGGAGCGGACAGGGATCTCTATGGCTACACCTTC.

The chain combines TRBV30 with TRBJ2-3; D not certain. This CDR3 spans 12 amino acids. V shed 3 bases and J shed 5 bases, with 9 bases lying between them. Germline V gene lookup returns CDR1 GTSNPN and CDR2 SVGIG (reference sequence). This CDR3 is CAWSAGGDTQYF. CDR3 in DNA: TGTGCCTGGAGCGCCGGTGGAGATACGCAGTATTTT. Full variable domain (remainder filled in from reference TRBV30 and TRBJ2-3): SQTIHQWPATLVQPVGSPLSLECTVEGTSNPNLYWYRQAAGRGLQLLFYSVGIGQISSEVPQNLSASRPQDRQFILSSKKLLLSDSGFYLCAWSAGGDTQYFGPGTRLTVL.

CDR3 coding DNA: TGCGCCAGCAGCCCAATGCTGGGACTAGCGGGAAGGGTGGGACGCGATGAGCAGTTCTTC. Its translation: CASSPMLGLAGRVGRDEQFF. The rearrangement joins TRBV4-1 to TRBJ2-1; 13 bases match TRBD2. The CDR3 sequence is 20 residues long. Germline-derived CDR1 and CDR2 are MGHRA and YSYEKL. After removal of 4 bases from V and 8 bases from J, the junction contained 20 bases not matched to a gene.

The chain links TRBV20-1 to TRBJ2-7; 7 bases agree with TRBD1. The CDR3 totals 12 residues. Germline values: CDR1 DFQATT, CDR2 SNEGSKA (reference sequence). The V and J ends lost 3 bases and 5 bases, in that order; junction bases with no gene match: 4. The CDR3 reads CSASPTGDEQYF. CDR3 bases: TGCAGTGCTAGTCCTACAGGGGACGAGCAGTACTTC.

The V gene is TRBV5-8, the J gene TRBJ2-1, with 8 positions matching TRBD2. Trimming took 3 bases from V and 5 from J; bases not matched to a gene: 7. The length of the CDR3 is 15 residues. Germline loops: CDR1 SGHTS, CDR2 YDEGEE. CDR3 nucleotides: TGTGCCAGCAGCTCCGGGACTAGTATGCACAATGAGCAGTTCTTC. Translating gives CASSSGTSMHNEQFF.

The chain joins TRBV12-3 or TRBV12-4 to TRBJ2-7, with 9 nucleotides matching TRBD1. Trimming removed 1 base from V and 10 bases from J; junction bases left unmatched: 5. This CDR3 region has 13 residues. The CDR3 DNA reads as TGTGCCAGCAGTTTAGGGGACAGGGTCGGTCAGTACTTC. It codes for CASSLGDRVGQYF.

The chain links TRBV29-1 to TRBJ2-2; perhaps TRBD1 as D (5 bases). Trimming left V 6 bases short and J 5 bases short, with 10 bases between. The CDR3 runs 12 residues. Germline V gene data show CDR1 as SQVTM and CDR2 as ANQGSEA. The CDR3 spells CSVSRATGELFF. The CDR3 DNA follows: TGCAGCGTGTCCAGGGCGACCGGGGAGCTGTTTTTT.